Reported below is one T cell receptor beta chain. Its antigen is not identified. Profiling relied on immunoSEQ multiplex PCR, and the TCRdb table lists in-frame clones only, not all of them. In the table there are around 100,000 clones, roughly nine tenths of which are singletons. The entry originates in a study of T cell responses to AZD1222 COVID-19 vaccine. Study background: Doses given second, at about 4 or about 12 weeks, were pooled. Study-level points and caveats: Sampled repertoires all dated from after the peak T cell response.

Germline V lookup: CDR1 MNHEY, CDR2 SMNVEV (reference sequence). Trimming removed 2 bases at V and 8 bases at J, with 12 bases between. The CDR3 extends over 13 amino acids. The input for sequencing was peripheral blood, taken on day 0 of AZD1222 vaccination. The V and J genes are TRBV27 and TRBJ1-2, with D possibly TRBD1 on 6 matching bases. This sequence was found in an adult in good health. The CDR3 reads CASSLEYGGGYTF. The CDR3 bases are TGTGCCAGCAGTTTAGAATACGGGGGCGGCTACACCTTC.